A selection of T cell receptor beta chains follows, all from one sample in a study of technical replicates of blood from a handful of donors. Sequencing was performed with immunoSEQ multiplex PCR; in TCRdb, only in-frame clones are kept and a portion is missing. The sample consists of 82,000 or so clones, nearly 96% of them appearing once. Sample: T cells isolated from PBMCs. The receptors shown here come from a human donor in good health. Each CDR3 is given without its conserved first and last residue.

TRBJ2-3 | TRBV6-6 | ASGIAGATDTQY
TRBJ1-1 | TRBV5-1 | ASSFLQDTEAF
TRBJ1-1 | TRBV5-5 | ASSYPGRGMNTEAF
TRBJ1-2 | TRBV7-2 | ASSPTPDSYGYT
TRBJ2-7 | TRBV11-2 | ASSGGPGTGLPYEQY
TRBJ1-4 | TRBV4-1 | ASSQDREGLSEKLF
TRBJ2-3 | TRBV28 | ASSPVTGTSGVTDTQY
TRBJ1-5 | TRBV15 | ATSLPGQGYQPQH
TRBJ2-7 | TRBV7-8 | ASSVAGGYEQY
TRBJ1-1 | TRBV9 | ASSVASEAF
TRBJ2-7 | TRBV30 | AWSSQETGIPYVKPYEQY
TRBJ2-1 | TRBV9 | ASSTLAGFYNEQF
TRBJ1-5 | TRBV28 | ASSLYGQPQH
TRBJ2-3 | TRBV7-2 | ASSLVGGADTQY
TRBJ2-7 | TRBV9 | ASSYERERGYEQY
TRBJ2-7 | TRBV2 | ASRRRPGQGSYEQY
TRBJ2-7 | TRBV11-2 | ASTTPGGRYEQY
TRBJ2-2 | TRBV9 | ASSLATAGDTGELF
TRBJ2-1 | TRBV11-3 | ASSGRDYPKVDEQF
TRBJ2-2 | TRBV30 | AWSVTGLNTGELF
TRBJ2-7 | TRBV11-2 | ASSPRQGRGYEQY
TRBJ1-1 | TRBV19 | ASSIGQGDSNTEAF
TRBJ2-2 | TRBV28 | ASSLSGGTGELF
TRBJ1-2 | TRBV12-5 | ASGLGHRENGYT
TRBJ2-7 | TRBV5-1 | ASRNGNSYEQY
TRBJ2-1 | TRBV5-6 | ASGSTSGYNEQF
TRBJ2-3 | TRBV27 | ASSLWQAGGNTQY
TRBJ1-5 | TRBV28 | ASSKGQFNQPQH
TRBJ2-5 | TRBV6-5 | ASSYYAGAQETQY
TRBJ2-7 | TRBV11-2 | ASSLLSYEQY
TRBJ1-1 | TRBV10-1 | ASSAGMNTEAF
TRBJ2-7 | TRBV29-1 | SVASGYEQY
TRBJ1-3 | TRBV5-1 | ASSLAEDPGNTIY
TRBJ2-5 | TRBV7-9 | ASSWLQLAPEETQY
TRBJ2-7 | TRBV10-2 | ASSEWRGGPSYEQY
TRBJ2-7 | TRBV11-2 | ASSLDLWQGGSEQY
TRBJ2-1 | TRBV10-3 | AISDTDTSDYNEQF
TRBJ2-5 | TRBV9 | ASSDSPLAGTQY
TRBJ2-1 | TRBV30 | AWRRGSYNEQF
TRBJ2-7 | TRBV29-1 | SVGPGGLAAYEQY
TRBJ1-1 | TRBV20-1 | SAPGGQKIF
TRBJ2-7 | TRBV7-3 | ASSLMGGSQY
TRBJ1-3 | TRBV4-3 | ASSQDGFQGDTIY
TRBJ2-7 | TRBV6-1 | ASSTGIEQY
TRBJ2-2 | TRBV7-3 | ASSSAGTSTTGELF
TRBJ1-2 | TRBV29-1 | SVGEGRREKDGYT